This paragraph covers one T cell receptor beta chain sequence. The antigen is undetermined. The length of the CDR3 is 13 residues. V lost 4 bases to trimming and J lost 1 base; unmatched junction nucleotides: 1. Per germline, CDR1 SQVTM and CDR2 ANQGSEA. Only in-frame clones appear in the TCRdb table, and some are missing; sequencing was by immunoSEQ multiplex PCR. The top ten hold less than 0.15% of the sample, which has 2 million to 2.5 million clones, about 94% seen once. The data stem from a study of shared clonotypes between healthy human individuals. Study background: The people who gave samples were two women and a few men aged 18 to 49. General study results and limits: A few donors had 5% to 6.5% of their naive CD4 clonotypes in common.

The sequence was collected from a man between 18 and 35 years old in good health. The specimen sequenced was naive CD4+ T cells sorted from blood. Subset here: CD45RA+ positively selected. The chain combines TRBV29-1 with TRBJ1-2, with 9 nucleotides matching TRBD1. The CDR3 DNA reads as TGCAGCGTTGGGACAGGGGTTAACTATGGCTACACCTTC. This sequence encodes CSVGTGVNYGYTF.